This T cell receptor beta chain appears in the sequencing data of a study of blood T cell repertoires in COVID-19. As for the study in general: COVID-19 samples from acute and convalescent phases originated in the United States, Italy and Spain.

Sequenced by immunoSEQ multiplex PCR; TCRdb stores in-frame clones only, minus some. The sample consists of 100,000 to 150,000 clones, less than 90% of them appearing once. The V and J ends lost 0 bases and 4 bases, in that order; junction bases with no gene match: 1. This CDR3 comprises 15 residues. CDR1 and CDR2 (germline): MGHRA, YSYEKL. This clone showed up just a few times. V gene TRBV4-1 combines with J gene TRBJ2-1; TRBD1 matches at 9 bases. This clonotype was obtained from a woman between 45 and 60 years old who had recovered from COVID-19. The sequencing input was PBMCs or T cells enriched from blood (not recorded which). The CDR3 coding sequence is TGCGCCAGCAGCCAAGATGGGACAGGGTACAATGAGCAGTTCTTC. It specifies CASSQDGTGYNEQFF.